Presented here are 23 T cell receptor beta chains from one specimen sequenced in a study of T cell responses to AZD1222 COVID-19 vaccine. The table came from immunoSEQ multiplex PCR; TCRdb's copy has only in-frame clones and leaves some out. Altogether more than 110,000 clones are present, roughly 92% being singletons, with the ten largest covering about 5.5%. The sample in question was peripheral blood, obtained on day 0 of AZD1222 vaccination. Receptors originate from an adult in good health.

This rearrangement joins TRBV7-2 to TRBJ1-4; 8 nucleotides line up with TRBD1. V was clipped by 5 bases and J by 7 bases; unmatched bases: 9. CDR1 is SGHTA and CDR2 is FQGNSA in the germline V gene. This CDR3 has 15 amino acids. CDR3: CASSQWTGRTEKLFF. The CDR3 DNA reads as TGTGCCAGCAGCCAGTGGACAGGGAGGACTGAAAAACTGTTTTTT.

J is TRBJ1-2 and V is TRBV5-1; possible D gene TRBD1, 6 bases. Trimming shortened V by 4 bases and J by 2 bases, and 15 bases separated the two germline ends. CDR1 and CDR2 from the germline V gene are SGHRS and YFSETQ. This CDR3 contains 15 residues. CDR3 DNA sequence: TGCGCCAGCAGCCCTATCGGGCAGGGGAACTATGGCTACACCTTC. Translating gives CASSPIGQGNYGYTF. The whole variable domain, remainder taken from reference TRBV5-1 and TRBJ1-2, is KAGVTQTPRYLIKTRGQQVTLSCSPISGHRSVSWYQQTPGQGLQFLFEYFSETQRNKGNFPGRFSGRQFSNSRSEMNVSTLELGDSALYLCASSPIGQGNYGYTFGSGTRLTVV.

The DNA of the CDR3 is TGTGCCAGCAGCCCGGGACAGGGCTATGGCTACACCTTC. Translation gives CASSPGQGYGYTF. The chain employs TRBV28 and TRBJ1-2; 9 positions match TRBD1. Germline loops: CDR1 MDHEN, CDR2 SYDVKM. J lost 4 bases, V lost 6 bases, and 3 bases had no gene match. The CDR3 is made up of 13 amino acids.

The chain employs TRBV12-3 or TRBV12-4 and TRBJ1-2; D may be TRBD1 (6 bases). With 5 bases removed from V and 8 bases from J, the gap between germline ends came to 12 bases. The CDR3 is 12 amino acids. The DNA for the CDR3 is TGTGCCAGCAGTCCAACAGGGATCGGCTACACCTTC. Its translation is CASSPTGIGYTF.

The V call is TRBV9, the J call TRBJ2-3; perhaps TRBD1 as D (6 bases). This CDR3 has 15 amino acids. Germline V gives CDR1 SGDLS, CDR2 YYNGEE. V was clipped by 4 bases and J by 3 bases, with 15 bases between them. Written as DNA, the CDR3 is TGTGCCAGCAGCCTTCGAGGGGGTTTGACAGATACGCAGTATTTT. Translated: CASSLRGGLTDTQYF.

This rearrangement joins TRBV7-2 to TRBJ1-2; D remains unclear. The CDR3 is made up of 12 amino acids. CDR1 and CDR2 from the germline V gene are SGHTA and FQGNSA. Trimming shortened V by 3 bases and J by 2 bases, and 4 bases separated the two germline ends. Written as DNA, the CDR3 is TGTGCCAGCAGCTTCCTGAACTATGGCTACACCTTC. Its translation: CASSFLNYGYTF.

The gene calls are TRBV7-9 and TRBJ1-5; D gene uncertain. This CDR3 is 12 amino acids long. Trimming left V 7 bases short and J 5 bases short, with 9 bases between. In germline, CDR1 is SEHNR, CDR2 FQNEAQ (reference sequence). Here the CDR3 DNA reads TGTGCCAGCACTAACCAAGATCAGCCCCAGCATTTT. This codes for CASTNQDQPQHF.

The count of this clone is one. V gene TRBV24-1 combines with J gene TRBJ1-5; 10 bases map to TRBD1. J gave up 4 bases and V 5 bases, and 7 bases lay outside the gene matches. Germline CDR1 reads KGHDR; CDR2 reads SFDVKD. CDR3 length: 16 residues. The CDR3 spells CATSGGTGVSNQPQHF. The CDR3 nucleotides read TGTGCCACCAGTGGAGGGACAGGGGTAAGTAATCAGCCCCAGCATTTT.

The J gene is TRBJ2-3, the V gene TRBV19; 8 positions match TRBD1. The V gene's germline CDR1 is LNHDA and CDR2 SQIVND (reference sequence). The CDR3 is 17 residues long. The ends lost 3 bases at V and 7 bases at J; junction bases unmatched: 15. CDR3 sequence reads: CASSIDGSGQVYHTQYF. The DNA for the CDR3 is TGTGCCAGTAGTATTGACGGATCGGGACAGGTATACCATACGCAGTATTTT.

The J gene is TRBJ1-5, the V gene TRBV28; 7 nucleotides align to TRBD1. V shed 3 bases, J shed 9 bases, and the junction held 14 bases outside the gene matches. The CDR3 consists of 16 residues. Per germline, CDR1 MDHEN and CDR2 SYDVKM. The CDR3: CASSFTGTAHGGPQHF. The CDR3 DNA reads TGTGCCAGCAGTTTCACCGGGACAGCCCACGGAGGGCCCCAGCATTTT.

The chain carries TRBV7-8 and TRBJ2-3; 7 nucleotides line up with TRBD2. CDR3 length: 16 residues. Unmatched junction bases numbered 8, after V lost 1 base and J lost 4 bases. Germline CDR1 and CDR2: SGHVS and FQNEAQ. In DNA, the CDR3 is TGTGCCAGCAGCTTAGGGCCGGGCGGGAGCGCAGATACGCAGTATTTT. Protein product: CASSLGPGGSADTQYF.

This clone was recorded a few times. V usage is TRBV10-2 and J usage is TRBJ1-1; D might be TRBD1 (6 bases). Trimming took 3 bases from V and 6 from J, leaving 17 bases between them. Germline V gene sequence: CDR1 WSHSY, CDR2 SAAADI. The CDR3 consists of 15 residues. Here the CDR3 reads CASSDRQGQTPEAFF. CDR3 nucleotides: TGCGCCAGCAGTGACCGCCAAGGACAGACGCCTGAAGCTTTCTTT.

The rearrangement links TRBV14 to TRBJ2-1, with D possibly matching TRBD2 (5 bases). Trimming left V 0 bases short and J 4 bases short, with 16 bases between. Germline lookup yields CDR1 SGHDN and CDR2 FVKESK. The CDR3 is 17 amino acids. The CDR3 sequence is CASSQDLGLAMYNEQFF. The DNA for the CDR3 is TGTGCCAGCAGCCAAGATCTAGGCCTAGCCATGTACAATGAGCAGTTCTTC.

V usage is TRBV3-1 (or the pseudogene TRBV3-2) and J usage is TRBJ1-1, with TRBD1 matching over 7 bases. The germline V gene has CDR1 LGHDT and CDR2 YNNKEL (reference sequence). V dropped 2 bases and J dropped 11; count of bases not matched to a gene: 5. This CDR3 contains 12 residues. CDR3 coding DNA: TGTGCCAGCAGCCAACCTCAGGGGGTGGCTTTCTTT. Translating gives CASSQPQGVAFF.

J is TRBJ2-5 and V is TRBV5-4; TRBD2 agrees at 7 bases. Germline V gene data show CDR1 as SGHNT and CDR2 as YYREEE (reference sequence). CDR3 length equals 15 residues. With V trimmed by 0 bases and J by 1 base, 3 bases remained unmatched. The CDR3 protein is CASSLAGGFQETQYF. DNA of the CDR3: TGTGCCAGCAGCTTGGCGGGGGGATTCCAAGAGACCCAGTACTTC.

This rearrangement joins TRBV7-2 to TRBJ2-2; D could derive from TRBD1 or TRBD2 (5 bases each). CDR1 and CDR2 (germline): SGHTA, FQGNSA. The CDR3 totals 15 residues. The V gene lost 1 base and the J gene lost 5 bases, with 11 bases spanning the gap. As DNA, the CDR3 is TGTGCCAGCAGCTTAGTTGGGACGGAGACCGGGGAGCTGTTTTTT. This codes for CASSLVGTETGELFF.

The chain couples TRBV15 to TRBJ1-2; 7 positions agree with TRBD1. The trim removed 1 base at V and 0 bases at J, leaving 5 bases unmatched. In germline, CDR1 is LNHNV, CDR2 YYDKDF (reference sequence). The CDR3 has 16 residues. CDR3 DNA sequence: TGTGCCACCAGCAGAGGCCGGGACAGACCTAACTATGGCTACACCTTC. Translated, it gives CATSRGRDRPNYGYTF.

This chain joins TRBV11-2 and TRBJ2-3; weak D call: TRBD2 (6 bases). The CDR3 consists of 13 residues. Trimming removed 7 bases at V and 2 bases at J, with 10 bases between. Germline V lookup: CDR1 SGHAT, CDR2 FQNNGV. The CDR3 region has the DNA TGTGCCAGCACCGTAGCGGTCACAGATACGCAGTATTTT. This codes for CASTVAVTDTQYF.

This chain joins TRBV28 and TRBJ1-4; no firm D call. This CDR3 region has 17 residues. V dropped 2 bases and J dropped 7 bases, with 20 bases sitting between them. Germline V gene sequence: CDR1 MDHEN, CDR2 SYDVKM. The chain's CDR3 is CASSLGGTWGNGEKLFF. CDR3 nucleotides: TGTGCCAGCAGTTTAGGCGGTACGTGGGGTAACGGTGAAAAACTGTTTTTT. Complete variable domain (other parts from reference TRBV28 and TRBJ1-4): DVKVTQSSRYLVKRTGEKVFLECVQDMDHENMFWYRQDPGLGLRLIYFSYDVKMKEKGDIPEGYSVSREKKERFSLILESASTNQTSMYLCASSLGGTWGNGEKLFFGSGTQLSVL.

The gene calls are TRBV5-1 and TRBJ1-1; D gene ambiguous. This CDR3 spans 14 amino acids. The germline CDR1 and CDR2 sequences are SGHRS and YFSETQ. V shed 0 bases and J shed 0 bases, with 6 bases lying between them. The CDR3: CASSLDFMNTEAFF. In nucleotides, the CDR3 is TGCGCCAGCAGCTTGGACTTTATGAACACTGAAGCTTTCTTT.

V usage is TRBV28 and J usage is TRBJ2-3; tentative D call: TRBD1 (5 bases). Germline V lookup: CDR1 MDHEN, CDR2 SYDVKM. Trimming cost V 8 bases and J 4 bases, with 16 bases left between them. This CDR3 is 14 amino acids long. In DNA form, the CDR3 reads TGTGCCAGCTTCGAGCAGGGCATTCCAGATACGCAGTATTTT. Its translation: CASFEQGIPDTQYF.

The CDR3 DNA sequence: TGTGCCAGCAGCTTATTGGGTCAAGGTGAAGCTTTCTTT. Its protein is CASSLLGQGEAFF. This chain links TRBV7-9 with TRBJ1-1; D unclear. Per the germline V gene, CDR1 is SEHNR and CDR2 is FQNEAQ (reference sequence). Trimming cost V 2 bases and J 7 bases, with 11 bases left between them. The CDR3 is 13 residues long.

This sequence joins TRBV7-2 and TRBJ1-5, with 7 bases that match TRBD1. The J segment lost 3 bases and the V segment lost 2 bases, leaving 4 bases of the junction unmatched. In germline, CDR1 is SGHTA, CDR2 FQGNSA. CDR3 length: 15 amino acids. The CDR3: CASSLTGQNNQPQHF. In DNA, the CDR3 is TGTGCCAGCAGCTTAACGGGACAGAACAATCAGCCCCAGCATTTT.